This T cell receptor beta chain was sequenced during a study of blood T cell repertoires in COVID-19. The data were produced by immunoSEQ multiplex PCR, yet TCRdb's version contains in-frame clones alone and is incomplete. Of around 240,000 clones listed, 70% to 90% are singletons. Cohort assignment relied on participant-reported clinical history. Cohort 3 donors counted as recovered after two negative PCRs, clearance, or resolved symptoms. CDR3 length: 13 amino acids. Trimming at V came to 3 bases and at J to 4 bases, leaving 2 bases not matched to a gene. In germline, CDR1 is SGHKS, CDR2 YYEKEE (reference sequence).

The source of this sequence is a woman in her 50s who had recovered from COVID-19. The sample consisted of PBMCs or T cells enriched from blood (not recorded which). V gene TRBV5-5 combines with J gene TRBJ1-2; 8 bases agree with TRBD1. CDR3 protein: CASSSTGAYGYTF. The CDR3 DNA follows: TGTGCCAGCAGCTCGACAGGGGCCTATGGCTACACCTTC.